The 23 T cell receptor beta chains presented below share a single source sample, sequenced in a study of control samples from healthy donors and cancer patients. The method was immunoSEQ multiplex PCR; TCRdb's version includes in-frame clones alone and lacks a portion of them. Among more than 95,000 clones listed, less than 90% were seen once. The sequencing input was blood. These receptors originate from a man aged 18 to 29 in good health.

V is TRBV12-5 and J is TRBJ2-1; D not certain. The V end lost 2 bases, the J end lost 6 bases, and 2 bases lay between the germline ends. Germline loops: CDR1 LGHNT, CDR2 FRNRAP. CDR3 size: 11 residues. The CDR3 region is CASGLFNEQFF. CDR3 DNA sequence: TGTGCTAGTGGTTTGTTCAATGAGCAGTTCTTC.

The chain uses TRBV19 and TRBJ2-7; D is possibly TRBD1 (5 bases). V was shortened by 2 bases and J by 0 bases, with 14 bases between the two germline ends. The CDR3 extends over 16 amino acids. Germline lookup yields CDR1 LNHDA and CDR2 SQIVND (reference sequence). CDR3 coding DNA: TGTGCCAGTAGTATATATGGGGCAGCCCTCTCCTACGAGCAGTACTTC. It specifies CASSIYGAALSYEQYF.

This clone was counted between two and nine times. The chain joins TRBV19 to TRBJ1-4; maybe TRBD1 (6 bases). Trimming stripped 5 bases from V and 3 bases from J, with 13 bases between. The CDR3 extends over 15 amino acids. From germline, CDR1 is LNHDA and CDR2 SQIVND (reference sequence). CDR3 residues: CASSLGDNANEKLFF. The CDR3 region has the DNA TGTGCCAGTAGTCTGGGGGACAATGCTAATGAAAAACTGTTTTTT.

This sequence joins TRBV6-2 or TRBV6-3 and TRBJ1-2; D is perhaps TRBD1 (6 bases). V shed 2 bases and J shed 2 bases, with 21 bases lying between them. The germline V gene has CDR1 MNHEY and CDR2 SVGEGT. The CDR3 is 18 residues long. CDR3 coding DNA: TGTGCCAGCAGTTACCGCGGGGGGAACATTGACAGGAACTATGGCTACACCTTC. Residues: CASSYRGGNIDRNYGYTF.

V is TRBV11-2 and J is TRBJ1-2; perhaps TRBD1 as D (5 bases). Per the germline V gene, CDR1 is SGHAT and CDR2 is FQNNGV. V was clipped by 5 bases and J by 8 bases, with 18 bases between them. The CDR3 is made up of 14 amino acids. This chain's CDR3 is CASSTQRGIEGYTF. The CDR3, as DNA: TGTGCCAGCAGCACCCAGCGGGGCATTGAGGGCTACACCTTC. Drawing the rest from reference TRBV11-2 and TRBJ1-2, the complete variable domain is EAGVAQSPRYKIIEKRQSVAFWCNPISGHATLYWYQQILGQGPKLLIQFQNNGVVDDSQLPKDRFSAERLKGVDSTLKIQPAKLEDSAVYLCASSTQRGIEGYTFGSGTRLTVV.

This chain joins TRBV11-1 and TRBJ2-2; D is uncertain. This CDR3 comprises 14 residues. The germline gives CDR1 SGHAT, CDR2 FQDESV (reference sequence). V was trimmed by 3 bases and J by 1 base, leaving 6 bases between them. The CDR3 loop is CASSFALNTGELFF. The CDR3 DNA reads as TGTGCCAGCAGCTTCGCCCTGAACACCGGGGAGCTGTTTTTT.

This chain connects TRBV12-3 or TRBV12-4 to TRBJ1-4, with D perhaps TRBD1 (6 bases). The V and J ends lost 7 bases and 10 bases respectively, with 13 bases between them. This CDR3 has 12 amino acids. The CDR3 DNA reads as TGTGCCAGCACAGGCGTCAGGGGAAAACTGTTTTTT. Protein sequence: CASTGVRGKLFF.

This sequence joins TRBV11-2 and TRBJ2-5; 8 nucleotides agree with TRBD1. Germline CDR1 reads SGHAT; CDR2 reads FQNNGV. CDR3 length: 15 residues. Trimming removed 5 bases from V and 5 bases from J; junction bases left unmatched: 10. CDR3 loop: CASSPGGTRAETQYF. The DNA of the CDR3 is TGTGCCAGCAGCCCAGGGGGCACGAGAGCTGAGACCCAGTACTTC.

This rearrangement joins TRBV7-2 to TRBJ1-6; 8 nucleotides line up with TRBD1. V trimming: 5 bases; J trimming: 7 bases; junction bases outside the gene matches: 16. Germline assignment: CDR1 SGHTA and CDR2 FQGNSA. The CDR3 loop spans 18 amino acids. CDR3 in amino acids: CASSIFPIGQGPNSPLHF. CDR3 nucleotides: TGTGCCAGCAGCATATTCCCGATCGGACAGGGACCCAATTCACCCCTCCACTTT.

This rearrangement joins TRBV7-9 to TRBJ2-7; D gene uncertain. The germline gives CDR1 SEHNR, CDR2 FQNEAQ (reference sequence). Trimming stripped 1 base from V and 6 bases from J, with 10 bases between. The CDR3 spans 13 residues. For the CDR3, the DNA is TGTGCCAGCAGCTTAGGGTGGGGTTCCGAGCAGTACTTC. Translation gives CASSLGWGSEQYF.

The chain is built from TRBV19 and TRBJ2-3, with D maybe TRBD1 (5 bases). V lost 3 bases, J lost 2 bases, and 9 bases lay in between. CDR3 size: 14 residues. Germline lookup yields CDR1 LNHDA and CDR2 SQIVND (reference sequence). The CDR3 DNA reads as TGTGCCAGTAGTATTCAGGGAATCACAGATACGCAGTATTTT. It translates to CASSIQGITDTQYF.

The V call is TRBV6-5, the J call TRBJ1-3; 9 bases match TRBD1. Per germline, CDR1 MNHEY and CDR2 SVGAGI. This CDR3 region has 15 residues. The V segment lost 6 bases and the J segment 0 bases; nucleotides outside the gene matches: 3. Here the CDR3 DNA reads TGTGCCAGCAGGGGACAGGGAGTCTCTGGAAACACCATATATTTT. Residues: CASRGQGVSGNTIYF.

This rearrangement joins TRBV27 to TRBJ2-7; 9 bases align to TRBD2. Germline V gene sequence: CDR1 MNHEY, CDR2 SMNVEV (reference sequence). J lost 5 bases, V lost 1 base, and 12 bases had no gene match. The CDR3 length is 17 residues. CDR3 in DNA: TGTGCCAGCAGTTTATTAGGTTTTGGTCTAGCGGGAAACGAGCAGTACTTC. Its translation is CASSLLGFGLAGNEQYF.

The chain has TRBV5-1 and TRBJ2-1; 8 bases match TRBD1. J lost 10 bases, V lost 6 bases, and 12 bases had no gene match. Germline CDR1 reads SGHRS; CDR2 reads YFSETQ. There are 14 residues in the CDR3. CDR3 nucleotides: TGCGCCAGCATGACAGGGGACGTATTGAGGGAGCAGTTCTTC. The encoded protein is CASMTGDVLREQFF. Together with reference TRBV5-1 and TRBJ2-1, the CDR3 gives the full variable domain: KAGVTQTPRYLIKTRGQQVTLSCSPISGHRSVSWYQQTPGQGLQFLFEYFSETQRNKGNFPGRFSGRQFSNSRSEMNVSTLELGDSALYLCASMTGDVLREQFFGPGTRLTVL.

The chain carries TRBV9 and TRBJ1-1; D gene unclear. Germline CDR1 SGDLS, CDR2 YYNGEE. The CDR3 contains 12 residues. The germline V and J ends were trimmed by 4 bases and 6 bases, with 10 bases remaining between them. The chain's CDR3 is CASSIPGSEAFF. CDR3 sequence (DNA): TGTGCCAGCAGCATCCCTGGATCTGAAGCTTTCTTT.

This clone was seen only once. The chain joins TRBV19 to TRBJ1-1; no definite D call. Germline V gene lookup returns CDR1 LNHDA and CDR2 SQIVND (reference sequence). CDR3 length equals 15 residues. With 2 bases removed from V and 11 bases from J, the gap between germline ends came to 21 bases. This CDR3 is CASSIIVTPISRAFF. The CDR3 DNA is TGTGCCAGTAGTATAATCGTGACACCGATTAGTAGGGCTTTCTTT. Drawing the rest from reference TRBV19 and TRBJ1-1, the complete variable domain is DGGITQSPKYLFRKEGQNVTLSCEQNLNHDAMYWYRQDPGQGLRLIYYSQIVNDFQKGDIAEGYSVSREKKESFPLTVTSAQKNPTAFYLCASSIIVTPISRAFFGQGTRLTVV.

The gene calls are TRBV19 and TRBJ1-5, with D tentatively TRBD1 (5 bases). Trimming shortened V by 4 bases and J by 1 base, and 5 bases separated the two germline ends. This CDR3 comprises 13 residues. CDR1 is LNHDA, CDR2 SQIVND, per germline (reference sequence). The CDR3 nucleotides are TGTGCCAGTAGTAGGGACAGCAATCAGCCCCAGCATTTT. This gives the protein CASSRDSNQPQHF.

Concerning this clone: The sample carries other DNA sequences with the same CDR3. This CDR3 is CASSEVAGGPDTQYF. The CDR3 DNA sequence: TGTGCCAGCAGTGAAGTGGCGGGAGGGCCAGATACGCAGTATTTT. V and J are TRBV6-1 and TRBJ2-3, with 9 positions matching TRBD2. The CDR3 loop spans 15 amino acids. Germline V CDR1 and CDR2: MNHNS, SASEGT. J was trimmed by 4 bases and V by 1 base; bases with no gene match: 3.

The J gene is TRBJ2-1, the V gene TRBV25-1, with 9 bases matching TRBD1. Germline V lookup: CDR1 MGHDK, CDR2 SYGVNS. Trimming cost V 4 bases and J 5 bases; bases outside gene matches: 3. The CDR3 loop spans 14 amino acids. The CDR3 loop is CASSGDRGDNEQFF. CDR3 in DNA: TGTGCCAGCAGTGGTGACAGGGGGGACAATGAGCAGTTCTTC.

The rearrangement links TRBV6-5 to TRBJ2-2; D gene ambiguous. This CDR3 contains 14 residues. Trimming stripped 1 base from V and 1 base from J, with 4 bases between. Germline V CDR1 and CDR2: MNHEY, SVGAGI. CDR3 region: CASSYLENTGELFF. In DNA form, the CDR3 reads TGTGCCAGCAGTTACTTAGAGAACACCGGGGAGCTGTTTTTT.

The chain uses TRBV30 and TRBJ1-2; D perhaps matches TRBD1 (6 bases). This CDR3 spans 13 amino acids. The V end was cut by 1 base, the J end by 7 bases, with 13 bases between. Germline V gene sequence: CDR1 GTSNPN, CDR2 SVGIG (reference sequence). The CDR3 loop reads CAWSEETGFGYTF. The CDR3 DNA sequence: TGTGCCTGGAGTGAGGAGACAGGTTTTGGCTACACCTTC.

This rearrangement joins TRBV2 to TRBJ1-1; maybe TRBD1 (6 bases). The CDR3 is 15 amino acids. V lost 7 bases to trimming and J lost 5 bases, with 20 bases between them. Germline V gene sequence: CDR1 SNHLY, CDR2 FYNNEI. CDR3 bases: TGTGCCAGCAACTTATACACAGGGAGAAATACTGAAGCTTTCTTT. Translating it yields CASNLYTGRNTEAFF. The full variable domain, in which reference TRBV2 and TRBJ1-1 provide the parts outside the CDR3, is EPEVTQTPSHQVTQMGQEVILRCVPISNHLYFYWYRQILGQKVEFLVSFYNNEISEKSEIFDDQFSVERPDGSNFTLKIRSTKLEDSAMYFCASNLYTGRNTEAFFGQGTRLTVV.

The chain links TRBV7-3 to TRBJ2-3, with a weak D call TRBD2 (5 bases). The CDR3 extends over 15 amino acids. The germline CDR1 and CDR2 sequences are SGHTA and FQGTGA. Trimming shortened V by 2 bases and J by 0 bases, and 9 bases separated the two germline ends. The CDR3 protein is CASSLAAASTDTQYF. In nucleotides, the CDR3 is TGTGCCAGCAGCTTAGCAGCGGCTAGCACAGATACGCAGTATTTT.